Sequencing of this T cell receptor (beta chain) was carried out in a study of identifying expanded T cells in peripheral blood. Study-wide findings and caveats: Variance in clone template counts between approximately two-week samples significantly increased with total template count across all healthy donors. Over around two and four weeks, about 15 and 19 clones changed, versus 1.2 between replicates.

This clone has just one count. Its antigen is undetermined. Sequencing used immunoSEQ multiplex PCR; TCRdb keeps in-frame clones, though not all of them. In the table there are tens of thousands of clones, approximately 89% of which are singletons. During the collection period, no donor immune events like infections were recorded. Source material: blood. The TCR originated in a person aged 18 to 69 in good health.

The CDR3 DNA follows: TGTGCCAGCAGCTTGGCCGGGATTGGGGGTAATCAGCCCCAGCATTTT. Translating gives CASSLAGIGGNQPQHF. The genes are TRBV5-8 and TRBJ1-5, with D perhaps matching TRBD1 (5 bases). Germline V gene lookup returns CDR1 SGHTS and CDR2 YDEGEE. The CDR3 runs to 16 residues. V lost 0 bases and J lost 4, with 14 bases in between.